One sample yielded the 27 T cell receptor beta chains listed below, sequenced in a study of T cell repertoires in cytomegalovirus infection. TCRdb reprocessed the reads with MiXCR, giving one entry per CDR3 protein. The data hold roughly 800,000 distinct CDR3 sequences, with about 28% observed a single time. These TCRs' antigens remain unknown. The sequenced sample was cultured CD8+ T cells from PBMCs, obtained from culture after CMV antigen stimulation. The receptors were sampled from a human donor in good health (CMV status not recorded). Some clones in this sample may be carry-over from other donors' samples.

This chain connects TRBV25-1 to TRBJ2-5; 7 bases match TRBD2. The CDR3 length is 15 residues. Trimming took 5 bases from V and 9 from J; bases not matched to a gene: 15. CDR1 MGHDK and CDR2 SYGVNS come from the germline V gene. This CDR3 is CASSPASGASHPQYF. The CDR3 DNA follows: TGTGCCAGCAGTCCGGCCAGCGGGGCGTCCCACCCCCAGTACTTC.

Only a few counts were recorded for this clonotype. The chain has TRBV12-3 or TRBV12-4 and TRBJ1-2; D call uncertain. This CDR3 contains 16 residues. Trimming removed 5 bases at V and 4 bases at J, with 20 bases between. The DNA for the CDR3 is TGTGCCAGCAGTCCCCGGCGCGGTCGGAGGCCCTATGGCTACACCTTC. Translation: CASSPRRGRRPYGYTF.

The chain couples TRBV6-6 to TRBJ1-1; no firm D call. The CDR3 is 14 amino acids. Germline loops: CDR1 MNHNY, CDR2 SVGAGI (reference sequence). V was shortened by 2 bases and J by 4 bases, with 11 bases between the two germline ends. In DNA, the CDR3 is TGTGCCAGCAGTTACGGGAGGACGGGCACTGAAGCTTTCTTT. This encodes CASSYGRTGTEAFF.

This clonotype has only a few counts. The CDR3 DNA is TGTGCCAGCAGACCAGGGCCCCTGGGCGGCAATCAGCCCCAGCATTTT. It is translated as CASRPGPLGGNQPQHF. The chain has TRBV28 and TRBJ1-5; a possible D gene is TRBD1 (5 bases). The CDR3 extends over 16 amino acids. Per the germline V gene, CDR1 is MDHEN and CDR2 is SYDVKM. V was cut by 6 bases and J by 2 bases, with 17 bases left in between.

The sample holds a few counts of this clonotype. J is TRBJ1-1 and V is TRBV4-3, with TRBD1 matching 8 bases. The CDR3 consists of 15 residues. Germline V gives CDR1 LGHNA, CDR2 YSLEER. Trimming took 3 bases from V and 4 from J; bases not matched to a gene: 7. CDR3: CASSQPGQVATEAFF. The CDR3 nucleotides read TGCGCCAGCAGCCAGCCGGGACAGGTGGCCACTGAAGCTTTCTTT.

This clonotype appeared a single time. V and J are TRBV9 and TRBJ2-3, with D maybe TRBD1 (6 bases). Germline CDR1 reads SGDLS; CDR2 reads YYNGEE. This CDR3 is built from 16 residues. The V end lost 4 bases, the J end lost 2 bases, and 17 bases lay between the germline ends. The CDR3, as DNA: TGTGCCAGCAGCCCAACTCCGGGACACTTCACAGATACGCAGTATTTT. Translated, it gives CASSPTPGHFTDTQYF.

This clonotype was detected a few times. The V gene is TRBV4-2, the J gene TRBJ2-4; D remains unclear. V gave up 4 bases and J gave up 5 bases, with 12 bases separating them. The CDR3 is 14 amino acids. CDR1 is LGHNA, CDR2 YNFKEQ, per germline. This chain's CDR3 is CASSPQESENIQYF. Here the CDR3 DNA reads TGTGCCAGCAGCCCCCAGGAATCGGAAAACATTCAGTACTTC.

This clonotype appeared a few times. This chain connects TRBV12-3 or TRBV12-4 to TRBJ2-7; no clear D. V was trimmed by 1 base and J by 7 bases, leaving 14 bases between them. The CDR3 consists of 14 residues. In nucleotides, the CDR3 is TGTGCCAGCAGTTTAGTCCGGTGGCCTGGGGAGCAGTACTTC. Translated, it gives CASSLVRWPGEQYF.

This clonotype was observed a handful of times. The V gene is TRBV4-1, the J gene TRBJ1-1; possible D gene TRBD1, 5 bases. The germline V and J ends were trimmed by 1 base and 8 bases, with 14 bases remaining between them. Germline values: CDR1 MGHRA, CDR2 YSYEKL. The CDR3 covers 14 residues. The CDR3 loop reads CASSQGGEGREAFF. CDR3 DNA sequence: TGCGCCAGCAGCCAAGGGGGGGAAGGGAGAGAAGCTTTCTTT.

The chain employs TRBV7-6 and TRBJ1-1, with a weak D call TRBD1 (6 bases). The CDR3 has 16 amino acids. Trimming cost V 3 bases and J 1 base, with 15 bases left between them. Germline V gives CDR1 SGHVS, CDR2 FNYEAQ. The CDR3 is CASSLPGRGQNTEAFF. CDR3 bases: TGTGCCAGCAGCTTGCCGGGACGGGGACAGAACACTGAAGCTTTCTTT.

The chain recombines TRBV5-6 with TRBJ2-7; the match to TRBD2 covers 7 bases. CDR3 length equals 13 residues. Germline-derived CDR1 and CDR2 are SGHDT and YYEEEE. V lost 2 bases, J lost 6 bases, and 5 bases stayed unmatched. CDR3 loop: CASSLRLAVEQYV. The DNA for the CDR3 is TGTGCCAGCAGCTTAAGGCTAGCGGTCGAGCAGTACGTC.

V usage is TRBV19 and J usage is TRBJ2-3, with a possible D match to TRBD2 (5 bases). The CDR3 extends over 13 amino acids. Germline loops: CDR1 LNHDA, CDR2 SQIVND (reference sequence). V was trimmed by 6 bases and J by 3 bases, leaving 10 bases between them. The CDR3 bases are TGTGCCAGTAGAGCGGATACAACAGATACGCAGTATTTT. Residues: CASRADTTDTQYF.

In its sample, this clonotype was seen many times. The chain's CDR3 is CASSVAGTPNEQFF. CDR3 sequence (DNA): TGTGCCAGCAGTGTCGCGGGGACCCCCAATGAGCAGTTCTTC. The chain employs TRBV28 and TRBJ2-1; D is perhaps TRBD2 (6 bases). This CDR3 region has 14 residues. Germline-derived CDR1 and CDR2 are MDHEN and SYDVKM. V dropped 5 bases and J dropped 6 bases, with 14 bases sitting between them.

This clonotype was recorded a few times. This sequence joins TRBV25-1 and TRBJ2-1, with 7 bases that match TRBD2. Germline CDR1 MGHDK, CDR2 SYGVNS. V shed 7 bases and J 5 bases; nucleotides not matched to a gene: 8. The CDR3 is 14 residues long. The CDR3 region has the DNA TGTGCCAGCACCGAAGGTGGGGGGGACAATGAGCAGTTCTTC. This sequence encodes CASTEGGGDNEQFF.

This clonotype was detected a few times. The chain is built from TRBV6-1 and TRBJ1-4; 7 nucleotides line up with TRBD1. The length of the CDR3 is 16 residues. CDR1 is MNHNS, CDR2 SASEGT, per germline. V lost 5 bases, J lost 4 bases, and 10 bases stayed unmatched. CDR3: CASSQQFRDSNEKLFF. Here the CDR3 DNA reads TGTGCCAGCAGTCAACAATTCCGGGACAGTAATGAAAAACTGTTTTTT.

In this sample, this clonotype turned up a few times. The CDR3 sequence is CASSLAREGEGEQYF. In DNA form, the CDR3 reads TGCGCCAGCAGCTTGGCCAGGGAGGGGGAAGGCGAGCAGTACTTC. The chain links TRBV5-1 to TRBJ2-7, with D possibly TRBD2 on 7 matching bases. The germline V and J ends were trimmed by 0 bases and 6 bases, with 16 bases remaining between them. This CDR3 is 15 amino acids long. Germline-derived CDR1 and CDR2 are SGHRS and YFSETQ.

This clonotype was picked up many times. This chain uses TRBV11-2 with TRBJ2-3, with D possibly matching TRBD2 (6 bases). Per the germline V gene, CDR1 is SGHAT and CDR2 is FQNNGV. The length of the CDR3 is 16 residues. V was clipped by 2 bases and J by 2 bases, with 14 bases between them. CDR3 region: CASSLSSEGITDTQYF. DNA of the CDR3: TGTGCCAGCAGCTTATCTAGCGAGGGCATCACAGATACGCAGTATTTT. Using reference TRBV11-2 and TRBJ2-3 for the parts outside the CDR3, the full variable domain is EAGVAQSPRYKIIEKRQSVAFWCNPISGHATLYWYQQILGQGPKLLIQFQNNGVVDDSQLPKDRFSAERLKGVDSTLKIQPAKLEDSAVYLCASSLSSEGITDTQYFGPGTRLTVL.

V and J are TRBV6-6 and TRBJ1-5; D is perhaps TRBD1 (5 bases). The CDR3 covers 14 residues. Trimming removed 5 bases from V and 4 bases from J, with 12 bases in between. CDR1 MNHNY and CDR2 SVGAGI come from the germline V gene (reference sequence). CDR3 residues: CASSLGLFNQPQHF. In DNA form, the CDR3 reads TGTGCCAGCAGTCTGGGACTTTTTAATCAGCCCCAGCATTTT.

This clonotype came up a few times. An end of the junction differs from the germline gene, which may be a read error. The rearrangement joins TRBV2 to TRBJ2-1; 10 positions match TRBD1. Germline assignment: CDR1 SNHLY and CDR2 FYNNEI. The CDR3 spans 12 residues. The chain's CDR3 is CASRDRDRGFIF. CDR3 in DNA: TGTGCCAGCAGGGACCGGGACAGGGGTTTTATCTTC.

This clonotype appeared many times. The chain links TRBV7-9 to TRBJ1-1; D not resolved. CDR3 size: 12 residues. Germline values: CDR1 SEHNR, CDR2 FQNEAQ (reference sequence). V lost 1 base to trimming and J lost 3 bases, with 3 bases between them. The CDR3 region is CASSLGYTEAFF. In DNA form, the CDR3 reads TGTGCCAGCAGCTTAGGGTACACTGAAGCTTTCTTT.

On this clonotype itself: One base away lies a much larger clone, so this may be a sequencing read error. The chain has TRBV7-8 and TRBJ1-1, with D possibly TRBD1 on 6 matching bases. This CDR3 is 15 amino acids long. The germline V gene has CDR1 SGHVS and CDR2 FQNEAQ. The V gene lost 1 base and the J gene lost 5 bases, with 14 bases spanning the gap. The CDR3 protein is CASSLDGGPKTEAFF. The CDR3, as DNA: TGTGCCAGCAGCTTAGATGGGGGCCCGAAAACTGAAGCTTTCTTT.

The genes are TRBV7-8 and TRBJ2-7; no reliable D call. The CDR3 runs to 12 residues. From germline, CDR1 is SGHVS and CDR2 FQNEAQ. Trimming left V 10 bases short and J 3 bases short, with 13 bases between. In DNA form, the CDR3 reads TGTGCCACGATGACCGGCGTCTACGAGCAGTACTTC. Translated, it gives CATMTGVYEQYF.

This chain joins TRBV20-1 and TRBJ1-4; D remains ambiguous. Trimming took 0 bases from V and 8 from J, leaving 13 bases between them. Germline CDR1 DFQATT, CDR2 SNEGSKA (reference sequence). CDR3 length equals 14 residues. CDR3 loop: CSARDLGNWEKLFF. The DNA of the CDR3 is TGCAGTGCTAGAGATTTGGGGAATTGGGAAAAACTGTTTTTT.

A word on this clonotype: One junction end disagrees with the germline gene, perhaps due to a read error. This chain links TRBV7-9 with TRBJ2-1; D tentatively reads TRBD1 or TRBD2 (5 bases each). Germline assignment: CDR1 SEHNR and CDR2 FQNEAQ (reference sequence). The CDR3 sequence is 13 residues long. CDR3 DNA: TGTGCTAGCAGCTTATCGGTGGGGGATGTGCAGTTCTTC. Residues: CASSLSVGDVQFF.

This clonotype has only a few counts. The CDR3 is CASSLGSITGGTEAFF. CDR3 coding DNA: TGTGCCAGCAGCTTAGGTAGTATTACAGGGGGAACTGAAGCTTTCTTT. The J gene is TRBJ1-1, the V gene TRBV5-4, with 8 bases identical to TRBD1. CDR1 is SGHNT, CDR2 YYREEE, per germline (reference sequence). With 2 bases clipped from V and 5 bases from J, the junction kept 11 bases outside the gene matches. The length of the CDR3 is 16 residues.

A few counts support this clonotype. This chain uses TRBV5-6 with TRBJ2-3, with a tentative D call TRBD2 (6 bases). The germline V gene has CDR1 SGHDT and CDR2 YYEEEE. With 8 bases removed from V and 2 bases from J, the gap between germline ends came to 9 bases. The CDR3 consists of 12 residues. Here the CDR3 DNA reads TGTGCCAGGCGGGACTTCACAGATACGCAGTATTTT. Its translation is CARRDFTDTQYF.

The chain is built from TRBV12-3 or TRBV12-4 and TRBJ2-3; 11 nucleotides align to TRBD2. This CDR3 contains 18 residues. V trimming: 5 bases; J trimming: 4 bases; junction bases outside the gene matches: 14. The CDR3 nucleotides read TGTGCCAGCAGTCGATCCGGGACTAGCGGAGGGGCCCCAGATACGCAGTATTTT. Its protein product is CASSRSGTSGGAPDTQYF.